The present T cell receptor beta chain was sequenced within a study of cytomegalovirus exposure and HLA in healthy donors. The study, taken as a whole, reports: Within a later analysis, the majority of CMV-associated TCR beta chains appeared HLA-restricted.

V gave up 5 bases and J gave up 1 base; unmatched junction bases: 3. In germline, CDR1 is SGHTA, CDR2 FQGTGA. This CDR3 is built from 15 residues. PCR employed 60 Vbeta and 13 Jbeta primers. Libraries were prepared by immunoSEQ multiplex PCR; TCRdb keeps only in-frame clonotypes and omits some of them. This sample has more than 110,000 clones, with approximately 63% found just once. Remarks on this clone: The target antigen is unknown.

V gene TRBV7-3 combines with J gene TRBJ2-2, with 8 positions matching TRBD2. Sample: PBMCs. The origin of this receptor is a woman aged 60-75 years in good health and CMV-seropositive. DNA of the CDR3: TGTGCCAGCAGCCCGCGGGGGGAGAACACCGGGGAGCTGTTTTTT. Its protein is CASSPRGENTGELFF.